These T cell receptor beta chains were read from a single sample in a study of radiation and T cells in renal cell carcinoma. Measured with immunoSEQ multiplex PCR; TCRdb has only the in-frame clones, and not every one. The table includes over 45,000 clones, about three quarters detected once. Sequenced here: blood, sampled from a patient whose treatment included radiotherapy and nephrectomy. These receptors were taken from a man in his fifties or sixties with renal cell carcinoma. The conserved cysteine and the conserved F or W are not part of the CDR3 here.

>TRBJ1-2|TRBV19
ASSAGTAPGYGYT
>TRBJ2-1|TRBV4-2
ASSKDRASNEQF
>TRBJ2-3|TRBV11-3
ASSPGLAGGPGTDTQY
>TRBJ2-5|TRBV5-1
ASSFPSQETQY
>TRBJ1-3|TRBV7-2
ASSRRGVAGNTIY
>TRBJ1-5|TRBV15
ATSRGTTYGHQPQH
>TRBJ2-3|TRBV18
ASSPSPLAASTRGTDTQY
>TRBJ1-2|TRBV5-6
ASSLGGSGFGGYT
>TRBJ2-1|TRBV11-2
ASRSSRGEQF
>TRBJ2-4|TRBV27
ASSEQGPAKNIQY
>TRBJ2-7|TRBV11-2
ASSSSYEQY
>TRBJ1-2|TRBV5-1
ASSSSGTGGSGYT
>TRBJ2-6|TRBV10-3
AIPGDLSSSGANVLT
>TRBJ1-5|TRBV19
ASAVAVSNQPQH
>TRBJ2-1|TRBV7-9
ASSLVHRDHEQF
>TRBJ2-7|TRBV6-5
ASSSTGHSQDEQY
>TRBJ1-3|TRBV4-3
ASSQDGTGTGPAGNTIY
>TRBJ2-3|TRBV9
ASSVGLQGTDTQY
>TRBJ2-7|TRBV7-2
ASSLGQLREQY
>TRBJ2-3|TRBV2
ATLDITDTQY
>TRBJ2-5|TRBV11-2
ASSLRGGYQETQY
>TRBJ2-6|TRBV7-8
ASSSGLAGTSGANVLT